A selection of T cell receptor beta chains follows, all from one sample in a study of cytomegalovirus exposure and HLA in healthy donors. Data came from immunoSEQ multiplex PCR; TCRdb stores just in-frame clones and leaves some out. Of over 200,000 clones detected, roughly 85% appear once; the ten largest clones hold over 1.5%. The sample was PBMCs. These receptors originate from a male donor in good health and CMV-seronegative. Each CDR3 is given with its conserved first and last residue. A D gene is named only where the DNA matches it firmly. For some rows the clone size is stated as once, few or many, or as a class when expanded; others skip it.

CASSPGGSYGYTF TGTGCCAGTAGTCCCGGGGGGTCTTATGGCTACACCTTC NA TRBJ1-2 TRBV19 NA
CASSGTSGGDYEQYF TGTGCCAGCAGTGGCACTAGCGGGGGGGACTACGAGCAGTACTTC NA TRBJ2-7 TRBV25-1 TRBD2
CASSPTGQGGGGLTF TGTGCCAGCAGTCCAACTGGACAGGGCGGTGGCGGTTTGACCTTC NA TRBJ1-2 TRBV11-3 TRBD1
CAWRGTGWTEAFF TGTGCCTGGAGGGGGACAGGGTGGACTGAAGCTTTCTTT NA TRBJ1-1 TRBV30 TRBD1
CASSEYRDIDGYTF TGTGCCAGCAGTGAGTACAGGGATATCGATGGCTACACCTTC NA TRBJ1-2 TRBV6-1 NA
CASSIGRENAQHF TGTGCCAGTAGTATAGGGAGGGAAAATGCCCAGCATTTT NA TRBJ1-5 TRBV19 NA
CASRLQGAREQFF TGTGCCAGCAGGCTACAGGGGGCTCGAGAGCAGTTCTTC NA TRBJ2-1 TRBV6-6 TRBD1
CASSLSEISYEQYF TGTGCCAGCAGTTTATCGGAGATTAGCTACGAGCAGTACTTC NA TRBJ2-7 TRBV27 NA
CSALAGGPLEQFF TGCAGCGCATTAGCGGGAGGGCCTTTGGAGCAGTTCTTC NA TRBJ2-1 TRBV29-1 TRBD2
CASSSRTGGMEKLFF TGTGCCAGCAGCTCCCGGACAGGGGGCATGGAAAAACTGTTTTTT NA TRBJ1-4 TRBV9 TRBD1
CASSLSDTQYF TGTGCCAGCAGCTTGAGCGATACGCAGTATTTT NA TRBJ2-3 TRBV5-6 NA
CASSYSGTGRATEAFF TGTGCCAGCAGTTACTCTGGGACAGGTAGAGCAACTGAAGCTTTCTTT once TRBJ1-1 TRBV6-5 TRBD1
CASSRDMNTEAFF TGTGCCAGCAGCAGGGACATGAACACTGAAGCTTTCTTT many TRBJ1-1 TRBV7-6 NA
CASSHTKSGRPLWQQYF TGTGCCAGCAGTCACACTAAGTCGGGGAGGCCCCTTTGGCAGCAGTACTTC NA TRBJ2-7 TRBV14 NA
CASCRAGAFQPQHF TGTGCCAGTTGTAGGGCGGGGGCCTTCCAGCCCCAGCATTTT NA TRBJ1-5 TRBV19 NA
CASSQVRVFGTEAFF TGCGCCAGCAGCCAAGTCAGGGTCTTCGGCACTGAAGCTTTCTTT NA TRBJ1-1 TRBV4-3 NA
CASSFGQGLGTNEKLFF TGTGCCAGCAGCTTTGGGCAGGGCCTAGGAACTAATGAAAAACTGTTTTTT NA TRBJ1-4 TRBV5-6 NA
CASSLDSGGIYEQYF TGTGCCAGCAGCTTAGATAGCGGGGGGATTTACGAGCAGTACTTC NA TRBJ2-7 TRBV7-9 TRBD2
CASSLPNTIYF TGTGCCAGCAGTTTACCGAACACCATATATTTT NA TRBJ1-3 TRBV28 NA
CSVYKSLRGEGYTF TGCAGCGTTTACAAATCCCTCAGAGGTGAAGGCTACACCTTC NA TRBJ1-2 TRBV29-1 NA
CASSYTGSGYNEQFF TGTGCCAGCAGTTACACGGGATCCGGTTACAATGAGCAGTTCTTC NA TRBJ2-1 TRBV6-5 NA
CASSLAKNTEAFF TGTGCCAGCAGCTTGGCTAAGAACACTGAAGCTTTCTTT NA TRBJ1-1 TRBV5-4 NA
CASSLSGFSGEQYF TGCGCCAGCAGCCTTAGTGGTTTTTCGGGCGAGCAGTACTTC once TRBJ2-7 TRBV5-1 NA
CASSQDRITAVREKLFF TGCGCCAGCAGCCAAGATCGTATTACCGCCGTGCGAGAAAAACTGTTTTTT NA TRBJ1-4 TRBV4-3 NA
CAWSAAVRVSPLHF TGTGCCTGGAGTGCAGCGGTTAGGGTCTCACCCCTCCACTTT NA TRBJ1-6 TRBV30 NA
CSVGAGQGMNTEAFF TGCAGCGTGGGAGCGGGACAGGGGATGAACACTGAAGCTTTCTTT few TRBJ1-1 TRBV29-1 TRBD1
CASSLGAGMYNEQFF TGCGCCAGCAGCTTGGGAGCGGGGATGTACAATGAGCAGTTCTTC NA TRBJ2-1 TRBV5-1 TRBD2
CATSREGQNTGELFF TGTGCCACCAGCAGAGAGGGACAGAACACCGGGGAGCTGTTTTTT once TRBJ2-2 TRBV15 NA
CAISESRGTGTTDTQYF TGTGCCATCAGTGAGTCGCGTGGGACAGGGACGACAGATACGCAGTATTTT NA TRBJ2-3 TRBV10-3 TRBD1
CASSFGTSGRWYEQYF TGTGCCAGCAGCTTCGGGACTAGCGGGAGGTGGTACGAGCAGTACTTC NA TRBJ2-7 TRBV5-6 TRBD2
CASSWRGGEQFF TGTGCCAGCAGCTGGAGGGGCGGTGAGCAGTTCTTC NA TRBJ2-1 TRBV11-3 NA
CASSRGGFREGTQYF TGTGCCAGCAGCCGTGGTGGGTTCCGGGAGGGGACGCAGTATTTT once TRBJ2-3 TRBV28 TRBD2
CASMAGGPGELFF TGTGCCAGCATGGCGGGGGGGCCTGGGGAGCTGTTTTTT NA TRBJ2-2 TRBV11-2 TRBD2
CASSKLLRTISYEQYF TGTGCCAGCAGCAAATTACTCAGGACTATCTCCTACGAGCAGTACTTC NA TRBJ2-7 TRBV21-1 NA
CATSRDRGGNTIYF TGTGCCACCAGCAGGGACAGGGGCGGAAACACCATATATTTT NA TRBJ1-3 TRBV15 TRBD1
CVSSIPGQGGYGYTF TGCGTCAGCAGCATTCCGGGACAGGGGGGCTATGGCTACACCTTC NA TRBJ1-2 TRBV5-1 TRBD1
CASSYQVVTEAFF TGTGCCAGCAGTTACCAGGTGGTCACTGAAGCTTTCTTT NA TRBJ1-1 TRBV6-5 NA
CASSSPGQRLVF TGTGCCAGCAGCTCGCCGGGACAGAGGCTGGTCTTC once TRBJ2-1 TRBV7-2 TRBD1
CASSLGTSAAEQYF TGTGCCAGCAGCTTGGGGACTAGCGCGGCCGAGCAGTACTTC few TRBJ2-7 TRBV7-8 TRBD2
CASGQRLQDTQYF TGTGCCTCGGGACAACGTTTGCAGGATACGCAGTATTTT NA TRBJ2-3 TRBV30 NA
CASSPRTSGRETQYF TGCGCCAGCAGCCCCCGGACTAGCGGGAGGGAGACCCAGTACTTC NA TRBJ2-5 TRBV4-3 TRBD2
CASSFGPGYEQYF TGTGCCAGCAGCTTTGGTCCGGGCTACGAGCAGTACTTC few TRBJ2-7 TRBV5-4 NA
CASSAWTGGSKSTEAFF TGCGCCAGCAGCGCCTGGACAGGGGGCTCGAAGAGCACTGAAGCTTTCTTT NA TRBJ1-1 TRBV5-1 TRBD1
CASNQGGTTEAFF TGTGCCAGCAACCAGGGGGGCACCACTGAAGCTTTCTTT NA TRBJ1-1 TRBV13 TRBD1
CASSVVGDTYTEAFF TGTGCCAGCAGCGTAGTTGGGGACACCTACACTGAAGCTTTCTTT NA TRBJ1-1 TRBV9 NA
CASSLAWGGGAGKKETQYF TGCGCCAGCAGCTTGGCCTGGGGCGGGGGGGCCGGAAAAAAAGAGACCCAGTACTTC NA TRBJ2-5 TRBV5-1 TRBD2
CASSLVREIYTGELFF TGTGCCAGCAGCTTAGTACGGGAAATTTACACCGGGGAGCTGTTTTTT NA TRBJ2-2 TRBV7-9 NA
CSSSLRHTGGETQYF TGTTCCAGCAGCTTAAGGCATACAGGGGGAGAGACCCAGTACTTC NA TRBJ2-5 TRBV7-3 TRBD1
CASSLEISGRWVDTQYF TGTGCCAGCAGCTTGGAGATTAGCGGGAGATGGGTAGATACGCAGTATTTT NA TRBJ2-3 TRBV7-9 TRBD2
CASTMPGQGVYEQYF TGCGCCAGCACCATGCCTGGACAGGGGGTTTACGAGCAGTACTTC few TRBJ2-7 TRBV5-1 TRBD1
CASSLSYRREGGTDTQYF TGTGCCAGCAGTTTGTCCTACAGGAGGGAGGGGGGCACAGATACGCAGTATTTT NA TRBJ2-3 TRBV27 NA
CASSVGGRDYGGYTF TGTGCCAGCAGCGTAGGTGGCAGAGACTATGGTGGCTACACCTTC NA TRBJ1-2 TRBV9 NA
CAWSIISTDTQYF TGTGCCTGGAGTATAATTAGCACAGATACGCAGTATTTT NA TRBJ2-3 TRBV30 NA
CASSFGQGNQPQHF TGTGCCAGCAGCTTTGGACAGGGTAATCAGCCCCAGCATTTT NA TRBJ1-5 TRBV6-5 TRBD1
CASSPTGGSGNTIYF TGTGCCAGCAGCCCTACAGGGGGCTCAGGAAACACCATATATTTT NA TRBJ1-3 TRBV27 TRBD1
CASSPRTGDTEAFF TGTGCCAGCTCACCGCGGACAGGGGACACTGAAGCTTTCTTT NA TRBJ1-1 TRBV18 TRBD1
CATSKAGALVETQYF TGTGCCACCAGCAAGGCGGGGGCTTTAGTGGAGACCCAGTACTTC once TRBJ2-5 TRBV15 NA
CASSYSEDTEAFF TGTGCCAGCAGTTACTCAGAGGACACTGAAGCTTTCTTT once TRBJ1-1 TRBV6-5 NA
CASSLAGNSPLHF TGTGCCAGCAGCTTGGCAGGGAATTCACCCCTCCACTTT NA TRBJ1-6 TRBV7-3 NA
CASSPSSGSGSYNEQFF TGTGCCAGCAGCCCCAGTAGCGGGAGTGGGTCCTACAATGAGCAGTTCTTC NA TRBJ2-1 TRBV11-2 TRBD2